The next 24 T cell receptor beta chains were all read from a single sample in a study of T cell repertoires in cytomegalovirus infection. A single record per CDR3 protein comes from TCRdb applying MiXCR to the reads. The sample yields 900,000 to 950,000 distinct CDR3 sequences, more than 25% seen once. These receptors have no identified antigens. This material consisted of cultured CD8+ T cells from PBMCs, taken from culture after CMV antigen stimulation. Every receptor here comes from a human donor in good health (CMV status not recorded). Some clones in this sample may be carry-over from other donors' samples.

The gene calls are TRBV7-6 and TRBJ1-4; TRBD1 matches 7 bases. V lost 4 bases, J lost 12 bases, and 5 bases stayed unmatched. The CDR3 runs to 12 residues. Germline V gives CDR1 SGHVS, CDR2 FNYEAQ. CDR3 DNA sequence: TGTGCCAGCAGCTCACAGGGGAGGGAACTGTTTTTT. This codes for CASSSQGRELFF.

V and J are TRBV2 and TRBJ2-3; 11 nucleotides line up with TRBD2. V trimming: 8 bases; J trimming: 2 bases; junction bases outside the gene matches: 9. The CDR3 consists of 16 residues. Germline assignment: CDR1 SNHLY and CDR2 FYNNEI. Here the CDR3 DNA reads TGTGCCAGCCGCGCGCTAGCGGGGGGAACCACAGATACGCAGTATTTT. This gives the protein CASRALAGGTTDTQYF.

This clonotype was detected a few times. The chain carries TRBV11-1 and TRBJ2-2; TRBD1 is a possible D gene (5 bases). This CDR3 has 14 amino acids. Germline CDR1 SGHAT, CDR2 FQDESV (reference sequence). V was cut by 4 bases and J by 4 bases, with 10 bases left in between. The CDR3 here is CASSSRQTTGELFF. The DNA of the CDR3 is TGTGCCAGCAGCTCAAGACAGACCACCGGGGAGCTGTTTTTT.

The chain recombines TRBV12-3 or TRBV12-4 with TRBJ2-7; 10 bases match TRBD1. V trimming: 2 bases; J trimming: 3 bases; junction bases outside the gene matches: 7. CDR3 length: 16 amino acids. This chain's CDR3 is CASSLFPGQGFYEQYF. The CDR3 region has the DNA TGTGCCAGCAGTTTATTCCCGGGACAGGGGTTCTACGAGCAGTACTTC.

The table lists this clonotype with a few counts. The chain employs TRBV9 and TRBJ2-3; D gene unclear. The germline V gene has CDR1 SGDLS and CDR2 YYNGEE. V was shortened by 4 bases and J by 3 bases, with 9 bases between the two germline ends. The CDR3 consists of 13 residues. This CDR3 reads CASSPAETDTQYF. CDR3 nucleotides: TGTGCCAGCAGCCCTGCGGAGACAGATACGCAGTATTTT.

The V call is TRBV20-1, the J call TRBJ2-1; D is tentatively TRBD1 or TRBD2 (5 bases each). The CDR3 has 16 residues. Germline V gives CDR1 DFQATT, CDR2 SNEGSKA (reference sequence). V was clipped by 6 bases and J by 4 bases, with 22 bases between them. CDR3 amino acids: CSASRQGPGYYNEQFF. DNA for the CDR3: TGCAGTGCCAGCCGGCAGGGACCGGGCTATTACAATGAGCAGTTCTTC.

The rearrangement uses TRBV29-1 and TRBJ2-2, with D possibly TRBD1 on 7 matching bases. Trimming took 3 bases from V and 3 from J, leaving 11 bases between them. Germline values: CDR1 SQVTM, CDR2 ANQGSEA. CDR3 length equals 14 residues. In DNA form, the CDR3 reads TGCAGCGTTGAGGAGGGGGCAGACACCGGGGAGCTGTTTTTT. It yields the protein CSVEEGADTGELFF.

This sequence joins TRBV11-1 and TRBJ1-2; TRBD1 matches at 7 bases. V shed 2 bases, J shed 6 bases, and the junction held 9 bases outside the gene matches. CDR1 is SGHAT, CDR2 FQDESV, per germline (reference sequence). CDR3 length equals 15 residues. CDR3: CASSLYEGAYDGYTF. CDR3 nucleotides: TGTGCCAGCAGCTTATATGAGGGGGCGTATGATGGCTACACCTTC. Variable domain in full (rest from reference TRBV11-1 and TRBJ1-2): EAEVAQSPRYKITEKSQAVAFWCDPISGHATLYWYRQILGQGPELLVQFQDESVVDDSQLPKDRFSAERLKGVDSTLKIQPAELGDSAMYLCASSLYEGAYDGYTFGSGTRLTVV.

The V gene is TRBV20-1, the J gene TRBJ2-7; D not certain. Trimming removed 7 bases at V and 1 base at J, with 14 bases between. CDR3 size: 13 residues. Germline V gene data show CDR1 as DFQATT and CDR2 as SNEGSKA (reference sequence). The chain's CDR3 is CSVSPTVSYEQYF. The DNA of the CDR3 is TGCAGTGTTTCACCGACTGTTTCCTACGAGCAGTACTTC.

This clonotype was found a few times. This sequence joins TRBV6-1 and TRBJ1-5; D is unresolved. The CDR3 loop spans 16 amino acids. Between the trimmed V and J ends, which lost 3 bases and 0 bases, there was a span of 12 bases. Germline V gives CDR1 MNHNS, CDR2 SASEGT. CDR3 amino acids: CASSDHETYSNQPQHF. DNA for the CDR3: TGTGCCAGCAGTGATCATGAGACATATAGCAATCAGCCCCAGCATTTT.

This chain uses TRBV6-1 with TRBJ1-5; the D is unclear. Trimming removed 7 bases at V and 3 bases at J, with 10 bases between. The length of the CDR3 is 13 residues. The germline CDR1 and CDR2 sequences are MNHNS and SASEGT. CDR3 residues: CASTVGPNQPQHF. The CDR3 DNA reads as TGTGCCAGCACCGTGGGCCCCAATCAGCCCCAGCATTTT.

This chain connects TRBV7-9 to TRBJ1-2; D is ambiguous. With 5 bases removed from V and 0 bases from J, the gap between germline ends came to 22 bases. The CDR3 consists of 18 residues. Germline V gene data show CDR1 as SEHNR and CDR2 as FQNEAQ (reference sequence). The CDR3 DNA is TGTGCCAGCAGCCTACCCGGAGGTGCACCAACTCCTAACTATGGCTACACCTTC. Protein product: CASSLPGGAPTPNYGYTF.

J is TRBJ2-6 and V is TRBV19; D is perhaps TRBD1 or TRBD2 (6 bases each). Germline loops: CDR1 LNHDA, CDR2 SQIVND (reference sequence). The CDR3 is made up of 18 amino acids. Trimming shortened V by 5 bases and J by 1 base, and 18 bases separated the two germline ends. The CDR3: CASSVGRQAMSGANVLTF. The CDR3 nucleotides read TGTGCCAGTAGTGTCGGGAGACAGGCGATGTCTGGGGCCAACGTCCTGACTTTC.

This clonotype was counted only a few times. The rearrangement uses TRBV12-3 or TRBV12-4 and TRBJ1-5; D gene unclear. V gave up 1 base and J gave up 4 bases, with 5 bases separating them. There are 13 residues in the CDR3. In DNA, the CDR3 is TGTGCCAGCAGTTTAGTTAGAAATCAGCCCCAGCATTTT. Translation gives CASSLVRNQPQHF.

This chain uses TRBV20-1 with TRBJ1-3, with D perhaps TRBD1 (5 bases). The V end was cut by 4 bases, the J end by 2 bases, with 12 bases between. The germline CDR1 and CDR2 sequences are DFQATT and SNEGSKA (reference sequence). The length of the CDR3 is 14 residues. The CDR3 region is CSAIRRGTGNTIYF. The DNA for the CDR3 is TGCAGTGCTATCAGGAGGGGAACTGGAAACACCATATATTTT.

J is TRBJ1-2 and V is TRBV5-1; tentatively, D is TRBD1 (5 bases). Germline V gene sequence: CDR1 SGHRS, CDR2 YFSETQ. V lost 2 bases and J 6 bases, leaving 17 bases between the germline ends. There are 15 residues in the CDR3. In nucleotides, the CDR3 is TGCGCCAGCAGCTTATCTCAGGGCAGGGTGGATGGCTACACCTTC. Its protein product is CASSLSQGRVDGYTF.

V is TRBV6-4 and J is TRBJ2-1; perhaps D is TRBD1 or TRBD2 (5 bases each). The V end was cut by 2 bases, the J end by 8 bases, with 13 bases between. CDR3 length equals 14 residues. Germline assignment: CDR1 MRHNA and CDR2 SNTAGT. CDR3 nucleotides: TGTGCCAGCAGTGACAGGGGACCTGGGCATGAGCAGTTCTTC. It codes for CASSDRGPGHEQFF.

This clonotype came up a few times. The chain combines TRBV11-2 with TRBJ1-1; 11 nucleotides agree with TRBD1. The CDR3 has 15 amino acids. Germline-derived CDR1 and CDR2 are SGHAT and FQNNGV. The V gene end was trimmed by 0 bases and the J gene end by 10 bases; junction bases not matched to a gene: 7. The CDR3 sequence is CASSLEGQGARGAFF. The CDR3 DNA reads as TGTGCCAGCAGCTTAGAAGGACAGGGGGCGCGCGGAGCTTTCTTT.

This clonotype has ten or more counts. This rearrangement joins TRBV7-2 to TRBJ2-7, with D possibly matching TRBD2 (6 bases). V shed 2 bases and J shed 0 bases, with 14 bases lying between them. Looked up from germline, CDR1 is SGHTA and CDR2 is FQGNSA. This CDR3 is built from 16 residues. As DNA, the CDR3 is TGTGCCAGCAGCTTAAACGCGGGGATTCTCTCCTACGAGCAGTACTTC. This translates into CASSLNAGILSYEQYF.

The table lists this clonotype with a few counts. J is TRBJ2-7 and V is TRBV7-9, with a weak D call TRBD2 (5 bases). Germline V CDR1 and CDR2: SEHNR, FQNEAQ (reference sequence). This CDR3 has 15 residues. Trimming took 4 bases from V and 6 from J, leaving 19 bases between them. CDR3 DNA: TGTGCCAGCAGCTCGCCGGGATCCCCGAACGGCGAGCAGTACTTC. This encodes CASSSPGSPNGEQYF. The full variable domain, completed using reference TRBV7-9 and TRBJ2-7, is DTGVSQNPRHKITKRGQNVTFRCDPISEHNRLYWYRQTLGQGPEFLTYFQNEAQLEKSRLLSDRFSAERPKGSFSTLEIQRTEQGDSAMYLCASSSPGSPNGEQYFGPGTRLTVT.

The rearrangement uses TRBV6-6 and TRBJ1-1; TRBD1 matches 10 bases. This CDR3 contains 15 residues. Trimming removed 6 bases from V and 4 bases from J; junction bases left unmatched: 8. CDR1 is MNHNY, CDR2 SVGAGI, per germline (reference sequence). CDR3: CASRHPGTGVTEAFF. The CDR3 region has the DNA TGTGCCAGCAGACACCCCGGGACAGGGGTCACTGAAGCTTTCTTT.

The chain couples TRBV6-6 to TRBJ2-7; D might be TRBD2 (6 bases). Germline-derived CDR1 and CDR2 are MNHNY and SVGAGI (reference sequence). Trimming left V 0 bases short and J 2 bases short, with 14 bases between. The CDR3 length is 16 residues. CDR3 sequence (DNA): TGTGCCAGCAGTTACTCTCCCCGGGACTTAACCTACGAGCAGTACTTC. Its protein is CASSYSPRDLTYEQYF.

This clonotype was observed a few times. The chain recombines TRBV7-9 with TRBJ2-1; D unresolved. The germline V and J ends were trimmed by 4 bases and 9 bases, with 10 bases remaining between them. The CDR3 extends over 12 amino acids. Per germline, CDR1 SEHNR and CDR2 FQNEAQ (reference sequence). As DNA, the CDR3 is TGTGCCAGCAGCTCCCTCCAGGCTGAGCAGTTCTTC. Translating gives CASSSLQAEQFF.

The chain employs TRBV20-1 and TRBJ1-5; 10 bases map to TRBD1. Per germline, CDR1 DFQATT and CDR2 SNEGSKA (reference sequence). The CDR3 has 14 amino acids. Trimming removed 4 bases from V and 7 bases from J; junction bases left unmatched: 7. CDR3 sequence reads: CSATTGGMVQPQHF. The CDR3, as DNA: TGCAGTGCTACGACAGGGGGCATGGTACAGCCCCAGCATTTT.